This TCR beta chain was identified in a study of cytomegalovirus exposure and HLA in healthy donors. The CDR3 has 17 residues. With 5 bases clipped from V and 5 bases from J, the junction kept 14 bases outside the gene matches. Germline V gene lookup returns CDR1 SEHNR and CDR2 FQNEAQ (reference sequence). Study outcomes and limitations: Follow-up analysis found HLA locus-dependent TCR association rates, highest for DRB1 and lowest for HLA-C.

On this clone: Its matching antigen is unknown.

Vbeta (60) and Jbeta (13) primers were used in the PCR. Measured with immunoSEQ multiplex PCR; TCRdb has only the in-frame clones, and not every one. Here the sample spans tens of thousands of clones, about 82% being singletons. This TCR was sampled from a woman in her twenties or thirties in good health and CMV-seronegative. Input material: PBMCs. V and J are TRBV7-9 and TRBJ2-5, with 10 bases aligning to TRBD1. CDR3 sequence (DNA): TGTGCCAGCAGCGAGGACAGGGGGTACGGGACCGGGGAGACCCAGTACTTC. It codes for CASSEDRGYGTGETQYF.